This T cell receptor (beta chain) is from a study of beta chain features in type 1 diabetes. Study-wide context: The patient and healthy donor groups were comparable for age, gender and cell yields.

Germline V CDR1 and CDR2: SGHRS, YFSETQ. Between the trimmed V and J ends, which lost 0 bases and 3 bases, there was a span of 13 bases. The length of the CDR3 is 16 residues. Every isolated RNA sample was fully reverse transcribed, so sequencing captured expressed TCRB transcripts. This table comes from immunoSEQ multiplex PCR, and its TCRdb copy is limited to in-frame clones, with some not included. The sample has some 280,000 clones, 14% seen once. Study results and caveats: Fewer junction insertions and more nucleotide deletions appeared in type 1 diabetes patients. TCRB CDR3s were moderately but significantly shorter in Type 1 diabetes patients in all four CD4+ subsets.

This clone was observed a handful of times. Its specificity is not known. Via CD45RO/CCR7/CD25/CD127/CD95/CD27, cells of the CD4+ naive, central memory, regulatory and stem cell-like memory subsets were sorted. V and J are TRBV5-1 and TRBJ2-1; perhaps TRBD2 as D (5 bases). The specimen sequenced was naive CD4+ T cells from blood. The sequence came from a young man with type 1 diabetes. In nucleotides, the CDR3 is TGCGCCAGCAGCTTGGGGCCTAGCTCAAGCTACAATGAGCAGTTCTTC. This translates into CASSLGPSSSYNEQFF.